This T cell receptor beta chain came from a study of OX40 agonist ivuxolimab in advanced cancers. Background for the entire study: The costimulatory receptor OX40 (CD134) was targeted by ivuxolimab, a fully human IgG2 agonistic monoclonal antibody. Of the 50 to 55 dose-escalation patients, hepatocellular carcinoma was present in 19, melanoma in approximately 15, renal cell carcinoma in 9 and head and neck cancer in 9. Intravenous ivuxolimab was administered to patients every 2 weeks at six dose levels: 0.01, 0.1, 0.3, 1.5, 3 and 10 mg/kg. Peripheral TCRbeta sequencing aimed to test whether ivuxolimab altered TCR sequence diversity and caused clonal T-cell expansion. A male proportion of nearly 85% and a mean age of roughly 55 years, ranging from roughly 23 to 79, were recorded for the dose-escalation cohort. Patients were allowed to have had prior anti-PD-1, anti-PD-L1 or anti-CTLA-4 therapy, and roughly two fifths of the dose-escalation patients had been treated with checkpoint inhibitors. The paper reports the monotherapy dose-escalation portion (N ≈ 50 patients) of the phase I ivuxolimab trial. Partial responses were achieved by three dose-escalation patients, of whom one had hepatocellular carcinoma and two had cutaneous melanoma.

Genomic DNA was extracted from sorted cells for sequencing of the TCRbeta CDR3 region. The immunoSEQ Assay was used for sequencing of TCRbeta CDR3 regions. TCRdb took over this immuneACCESS table, retaining in-frame rearrangements with V and J assigned. Such tables are incomplete; in checked studies, under half of the missing clones stem from an unresolved V gene, and the remainder is unexplained. This sample has several thousand clones in its table, and around 75% of those were observed once. The leading ten clones occupy around 50% of the sample. The CDR3 holds 15 amino acids from the cysteine to the phenylalanine. The sequence is cut down to CDR3 DNA, 45 bases in frame from base 1. The germline ends are 13 bases apart after V is trimmed by 1 base and J by 6 bases. Via the germline V gene (reference sequence), CDR1 is PRHDT and CDR2 FYEKMQ. Remarks on this clone: Its binding antigen is unknown. No base qualities exist here, and no much larger clone lies one base off it.

Patients with autoimmune disease history or receiving systemic immunosuppression were excluded from the trial. Peripheral blood for TCR sequencing was drawn from every dose cohort at baseline, at cycle 4 day 1 and at cycle 7 day 1. The samples were taken from a phase I, first-in-human, multicenter, open-label dose-escalation trial of ivuxolimab. Adults with locally advanced or metastatic melanoma, renal cell, hepatocellular, or head and neck squamous cell carcinoma were enrolled in the trial. Before TCR sequencing, CD4+ T cells and CD8+ T cells were sorted from peripheral blood as separate populations. Study-wide findings and limitations: The antigen specificity of the clonally expanded peripheral T cells was not determined. Low levels of normalized T-cell clonal expansion were also seen in some patients who did not respond. Clonal expansion of both CD4+ and CD8+ blood T cells was observed from baseline to week 6 at doses 0.1 to 3.0 mg/kg. In partial responders in the 0.1-3.0 mg/kg groups, normalized peripheral clonal expansion was found to be among the lowest, especially among CD8+ T cells. On average, CD8+ T cells showed more expanded clones than CD4+ T cells after ivuxolimab.

The receptor comes from an adult with an advanced solid tumor such as melanoma, head and neck, liver or kidney cancer. The V and J segments used are TRBV13 and TRBJ2-1, with the D gene not confidently named. This material consisted of CD4+ or CD8+ T cells sorted from blood, taken in a trial of the OX40 agonist ivuxolimab. CDR3 sequence: CASSLELRPPNEQFF. The bases are TGTGCCAGCAGCTTAGAATTACGTCCCCCCAATGAGCAGTTCTTC.